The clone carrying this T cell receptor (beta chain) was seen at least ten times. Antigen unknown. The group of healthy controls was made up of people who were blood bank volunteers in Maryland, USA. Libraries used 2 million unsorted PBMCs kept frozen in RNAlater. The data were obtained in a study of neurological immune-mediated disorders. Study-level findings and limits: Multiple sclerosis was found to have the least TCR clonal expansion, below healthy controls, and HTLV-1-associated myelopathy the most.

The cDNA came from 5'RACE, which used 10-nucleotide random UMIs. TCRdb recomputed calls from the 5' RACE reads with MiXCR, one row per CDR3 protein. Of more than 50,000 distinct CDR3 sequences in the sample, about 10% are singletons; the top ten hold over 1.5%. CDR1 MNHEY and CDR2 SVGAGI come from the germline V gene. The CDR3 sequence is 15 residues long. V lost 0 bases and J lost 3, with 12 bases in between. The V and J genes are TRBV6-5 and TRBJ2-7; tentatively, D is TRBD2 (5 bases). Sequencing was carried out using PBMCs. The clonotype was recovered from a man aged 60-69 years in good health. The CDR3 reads CASSYSGEPLYEQYF. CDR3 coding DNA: TGTGCCAGCAGTTACTCCGGGGAGCCCCTCTACGAGCAGTACTTC.